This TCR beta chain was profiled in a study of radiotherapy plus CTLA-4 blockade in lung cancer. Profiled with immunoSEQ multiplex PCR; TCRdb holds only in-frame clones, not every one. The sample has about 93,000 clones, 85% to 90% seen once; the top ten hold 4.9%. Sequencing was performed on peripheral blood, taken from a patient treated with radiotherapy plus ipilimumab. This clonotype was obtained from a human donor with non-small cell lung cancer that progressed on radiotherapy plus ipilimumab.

CDR3 sequence (DNA): TGCAGCGTTGTAGGGACTAGCGGGGGGTTTGAGCAGTTCTTC. Translating it yields CSVVGTSGGFEQFF. The genes are TRBV29-1 and TRBJ2-1; TRBD2 aligns across 15 bases. Germline-derived CDR1 and CDR2 are SQVTM and ANQGSEA. V was pared by 4 bases and J by 9 bases, with 4 bases of the junction left unmatched. This CDR3 region has 14 residues.